What follows are 5 T cell receptor beta chains derived from one specimen sequenced in a study of cytomegalovirus exposure and HLA in healthy donors. The PCR contained 60 Vbeta and 13 Jbeta primers. Method: immunoSEQ multiplex PCR; TCRdb's copy keeps in-frame clones and lacks some. The table lists under 200,000 clones, around 80% of them singletons. The sample was PBMCs. The receptors were sampled from a woman aged 45-60 years in good health and CMV-seronegative.

The V gene is TRBV7-6, the J gene TRBJ2-1; perhaps TRBD1 as D (5 bases). The V end lost 0 bases, the J end lost 9 bases, and 9 bases lay between the germline ends. Germline V gene data show CDR1 as SGHVS and CDR2 as FNYEAQ. The CDR3 length is 13 residues. CDR3 nucleotide sequence: TGTGCCAGCAGCTTAGCAGACAGTCTTGAGCAGTTCTTC. Translated: CASSLADSLEQFF. The full variable domain, its missing parts supplied by reference TRBV7-6 and TRBJ2-1, is GAGVSQSPRYKVTKRGQDVALRCDPISGHVSLYWYRQALGQGPEFLTYFNYEAQQDKSGLPNDRFSAERPEGSISTLTIQRTEQRDSAMYRCASSLADSLEQFFGPGTRLTVL.

This rearrangement joins TRBV15 to TRBJ2-3; 11 bases agree with TRBD1. Germline V gene sequence: CDR1 LNHNV, CDR2 YYDKDF (reference sequence). CDR3 length: 17 residues. Losses at the gene ends were 2 bases for V and 10 bases for J; bases not matched to a gene: 14. The CDR3 DNA reads as TGTGCCACCAGCAGAATATTTGGACAGGGGGCGATGGGGGCGCAGTATTTT. Translating it yields CATSRIFGQGAMGAQYF.

The genes are TRBV30 and TRBJ1-4; the D gene is possibly TRBD1 (5 bases). Germline V CDR1 and CDR2: GTSNPN, SVGIG (reference sequence). Trimming pared 0 bases from V and 1 base from J, leaving 12 bases between. The CDR3 consists of 16 residues. DNA for the CDR3: TGTGCCTGGAGTGTACCTGGGGGAGGAACTAATGAAAAACTGTTTTTT. Encoded protein: CAWSVPGGGTNEKLFF. Full variable domain (missing parts from reference TRBV30 and TRBJ1-4): SQTIHQWPATLVQPVGSPLSLECTVEGTSNPNLYWYRQAAGRGLQLLFYSVGIGQISSEVPQNLSASRPQDRQFILSSKKLLLSDSGFYLCAWSVPGGGTNEKLFFGSGTQLSVL.

This clone was found a few times. The J gene is TRBJ1-1, the V gene TRBV5-1, with D tentatively TRBD1 (5 bases). In germline, CDR1 is SGHRS, CDR2 YFSETQ. The CDR3 covers 14 residues. Trimming took off 0 bases at V and 1 base at J, with 7 bases between the two ends. Here the CDR3 reads CASSLAGQNTEAFF. The CDR3, as DNA: TGCGCCAGCAGCTTGGCAGGGCAGAACACTGAAGCTTTCTTT.

This clone was detected a few times. Other DNA sequences within the sample encode an identical CDR3. The gene calls are TRBV15 and TRBJ2-1; 9 nucleotides agree with TRBD1. The J segment lost 3 bases and the V segment lost 1 base, leaving 4 bases of the junction unmatched. CDR3 length: 16 residues. Germline assignment: CDR1 LNHNV and CDR2 YYDKDF (reference sequence). The CDR3 loop is CATSRGSTGGYNEQFF. The CDR3 nucleotides read TGTGCCACCAGCAGAGGATCGACAGGGGGCTACAATGAGCAGTTCTTC.